This T cell receptor beta chain was recorded in a study of shared clonotypes between healthy human individuals. On the study more broadly: The cohort comprised a couple of women and a few men. Their ages spanned 18 to 49 years. Points from the study as a whole: Sampling covered blood only; tissue repertoires likely differ. Sorted-subset sequencing was shown by rarefaction to be incomplete despite large depth. Approximately 4.9% of naive CD4 clonotypes were shared across four donors.

V dropped 0 bases and J dropped 1 base, with 12 bases sitting between them. The CDR3 spans 16 residues. Germline lookup yields CDR1 MNHEY and CDR2 SVGAGI. Notes on this clone: Its antigen is not identified.

TCRdb keeps only in-frame clones here, not all; method: immunoSEQ multiplex PCR. The profile shows about 1.1 million clones, 75% to 80% of them singletons. V usage is TRBV6-5 and J usage is TRBJ1-1; possibly TRBD1 for D (6 bases). The clonotype comes from a man aged 18 to 29 in good health. Some clones in this sample may be carry-over from other donors' samples. Input material: memory CD4+ T cells from PBMCs. The sample's subset: CD45RA-negative fraction. CDR3 loop: CASSYSLQGGNTEAFF. CDR3 bases: TGTGCCAGCAGTTACTCGCTACAGGGAGGGAACACTGAAGCTTTCTTT.